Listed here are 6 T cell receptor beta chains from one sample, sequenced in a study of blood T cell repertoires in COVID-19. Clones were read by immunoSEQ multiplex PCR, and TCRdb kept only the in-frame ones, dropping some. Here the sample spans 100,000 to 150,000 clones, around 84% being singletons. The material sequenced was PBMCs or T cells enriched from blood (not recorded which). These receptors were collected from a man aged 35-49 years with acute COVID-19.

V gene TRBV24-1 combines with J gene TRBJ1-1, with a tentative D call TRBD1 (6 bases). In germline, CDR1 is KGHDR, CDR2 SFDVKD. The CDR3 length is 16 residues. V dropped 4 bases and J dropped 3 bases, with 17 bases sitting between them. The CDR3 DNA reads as TGTGCCACCAGTGACTCTCGGACAGCGGGGGACACTGAAGCTTTCTTT. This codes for CATSDSRTAGDTEAFF.

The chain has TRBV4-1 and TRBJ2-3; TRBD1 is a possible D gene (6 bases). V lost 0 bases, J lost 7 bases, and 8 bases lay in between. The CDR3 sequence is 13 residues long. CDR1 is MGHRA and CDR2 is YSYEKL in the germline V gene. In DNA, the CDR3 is TGCGCCAGCAGCCAAGAGGACAGTTATACGCAGTATTTT. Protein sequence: CASSQEDSYTQYF.

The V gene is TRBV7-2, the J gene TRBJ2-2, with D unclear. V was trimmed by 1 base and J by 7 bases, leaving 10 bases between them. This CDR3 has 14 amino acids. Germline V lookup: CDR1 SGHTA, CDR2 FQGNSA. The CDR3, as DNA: TGTGCCAGCAGCTTAGGTGCTAGTTTCGGGGAGCTGTTTTTT. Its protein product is CASSLGASFGELFF.

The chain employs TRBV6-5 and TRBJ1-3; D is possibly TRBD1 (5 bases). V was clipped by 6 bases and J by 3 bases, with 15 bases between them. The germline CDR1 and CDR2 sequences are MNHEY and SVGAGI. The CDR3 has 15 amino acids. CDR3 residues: CASSLGQGIGNTIYF. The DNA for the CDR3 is TGTGCCAGCAGCCTAGGGCAGGGAATTGGAAACACCATATATTTT.

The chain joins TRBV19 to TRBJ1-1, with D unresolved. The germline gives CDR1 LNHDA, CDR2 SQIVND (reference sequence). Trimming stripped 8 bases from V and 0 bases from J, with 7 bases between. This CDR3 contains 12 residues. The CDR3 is CASLDLNTEAFF. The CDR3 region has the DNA TGTGCCAGTTTAGATCTGAACACTGAAGCTTTCTTT.

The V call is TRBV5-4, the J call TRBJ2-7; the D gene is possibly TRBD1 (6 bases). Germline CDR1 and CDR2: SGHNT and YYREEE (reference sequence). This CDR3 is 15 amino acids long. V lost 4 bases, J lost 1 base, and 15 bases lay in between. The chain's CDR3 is CASSGDRLLSYEQYF. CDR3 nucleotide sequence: TGTGCCAGCAGCGGAGACAGGCTACTTTCCTACGAGCAGTACTTC.